The following is a T cell receptor beta chain sequence with its context. This clonotype was found once. What this receptor recognizes is not known. Base-call qualities are not available, and no considerably larger clone is one nucleotide away. A single read offers scant evidence. These data come from a study of T cells in Graves' hyperthyroidism and ophthalmopathy (dated by TCRdb to about 2019). Notes on the research overall: Peripheral blood was collected at initial diagnosis, before any treatment. A discovery cohort of fewer than 110 patients, about 44 with Graves' ophthalmopathy and about 58 with stable Graves' hyperthyroidism, was used to find distinguishing TCR V-J signatures. An independent validation cohort of under 20 hyperthyroidism patients and roughly 16 patients who later progressed to ophthalmopathy tested prospective prediction of ophthalmopathy. The 75 to 100 discovery patients were randomly split 7:3 into training and test sets. Thyroid tissue and blood T-cell repertoires from several Graves' hyperthyroidism patients were also compared in the study. Once sampling was done, hyperthyroidism patients were given methimazole at a starting dose of 30 mg daily, whereas ophthalmopathy patients were given high-dose intravenous methylprednisolone. TCR Vbeta CDR3 sequencing of roughly 140 peripheral blood samples (approximately 44 ophthalmopathy, roughly 74 hyperthyroidism and roughly 17 progressor patients) is reported in the paper.

Amplification of TCR beta CDR3 regions was carried out from RNA transcripts. The TCR CDR3 was subjected to a first round of RT-PCR using the HTBI primer set and the Qiagen OneStep RT-PCR kit. A second multiplex PCR round built the libraries, followed by size selection and purification. The libraries were sequenced on an Illumina HiSeq2000 using paired-end 100 bp reads. The original methods were these. SOAPnuke was used to process the raw data, throwing out any read that contained adapters or uncalled bases, had a mean Phred below 15, or lacked an exact constant-primer or identifier match. High-quality paired reads were merged using COPE v1.2.5, and each unique nucleotide sequence was defined as a clonotype. Clonotypes were aligned to IMGT TRBV, TRBD and TRBJ reference segments using MiTCR v1.1. Only V-J combinations with frequency above 0.0001, covering approximately 99% of repertoires, were analysed. A TCS score was defined as the ratio between F50 (clonal expansion) and ExV (chaos), using BLOSUM62-based TCRdist between CDR3 peptides within each V-J. Welch's t-statistics and random forest reduced 500 to 650 V-J features to under 15, which were used in a naive Bayes classifier (R e1071). TCRdb reprocessing: public reads trimmed at Q25 with fastp, clones called with MiXCR, in-frame beta chains kept. Rows merge per CDR3 protein into single entries with the most common DNA and genes. TCRdb's processing, not the authors', yielded these V and J calls. The sample profile shows about 380,000 distinct CDR3 sequences; roughly 20% of them were found once. In total, the top ten clones hold 40% of the sample.

The study at large found these results: A model built on a 13 V-J signature distinguished ophthalmopathy from stable hyperthyroidism, reaching 87.88% sensitivity and approximately 81% specificity in cross-validation and 80%/75% in testing. Most expanded thyroid clonotypes (frequency above 0.001) were also detected in blood, suggesting blood repertoires may reflect thyroid immune responses. During validation, the model predicted progression to ophthalmopathy a median of about 6.5 months ahead of onset, with almost 71% sensitivity and around 72% specificity. Sample size was not statistically predetermined, and blinding of investigators to group allocation was not performed.

In the ophthalmopathy patients, disease was moderately to severely active, with a Clinical Activity Score of 3 or more, a NOSPECS grade of 4 or more, and a duration of less than 3 months. Exclusion was applied to patients with uncontrolled infections, other autoimmune diseases, pregnancy or lactation. Diagnoses were established on the basis of clinical symptoms, serum thyroxine and TRAb, thyroid ultrasound, and orbital computed tomography. PBMCs were isolated from about 10 ml of fresh peripheral blood by Ficoll-Paque density gradient centrifugation. Total RNA was extracted using Trizol reagent, and RNA quality was assessed on an Agilent 2100 Bioanalyzer. For this chain, trimming is 2 bases at the V end and 8 bases at the J end, and the number of junction bases without a gene match is 6. Its CDR3 holds 14 amino acids, cysteine through phenylalanine. The retained sequence is limited to the CDR3, 42 bases, with the frame set at the first base. The germline V gene (reference sequence) gives CDR1 as LGHDT and CDR2 as YNNKEL.

The sequence links TRBV3-1 to TRBJ1-1, with 9 bases matching TRBD1. The receptor was isolated from a man younger than 35 with Graves' ophthalmopathy. The sequenced sample consisted of blood. The CDR3 loop reads CASSQLRDRVEAFF. The DNA sequence follows: TGTGCCAGCAGCCAACTCCGGGACAGGGTGGAAGCTTTCTTT.